This TCR beta chain originates from a study of cytomegalovirus exposure and HLA in healthy donors. From the roughly 120-subject validation cohort, which was separate from the approximately 670-subject first cohort, the donors were drawn. Method: immunoSEQ multiplex PCR; TCRdb's copy keeps in-frame clones and lacks some. In the table there are about 130,000 clones, around nine tenths of which are singletons. The V end lost 8 bases, the J end lost 3 bases, and 8 bases lay between the germline ends. Germline CDR1 and CDR2: MNHEY and SVGAGI. The CDR3 spans 11 residues. Sequencing was performed on PBMCs. This sequence originates from a man aged 25-45 years in good health and CMV-seronegative. This chain connects TRBV6-5 to TRBJ2-7; D remains unclear. DNA of the CDR3: TGTGCCAGCGGCAATTTCTACGAGCAGTACTTC. Its protein product is CASGNFYEQYF.